This T cell receptor beta chain was observed in a study of blood T cell repertoires in COVID-19. Overall study context: Whether acute or convalescent, the COVID-19 samples came from the United States, Italy and Spain.

This CDR3 is 16 amino acids long. CDR1 is MNHEY, CDR2 SVGEGT, per germline. V lost 6 bases and J lost 8; bases outside the gene matches: 10. This clone was counted once. Authors' data handling: The authors estimated nucleated cell counts from reference gene primer amplification. Sequencing used immunoSEQ multiplex PCR; TCRdb keeps in-frame clones, though not all of them. V and J calls and clone size are those listed in that table; D and trimming were worked out from the DNA. The sample carries about 210,000 clones, 65% to 90% recorded once. Enrollees, about 18 to 89 years old, lived in 24 US areas. Participants had their cohort set by participant-reported clinical history.

This sequence originates from a woman aged 45 to 65 with acute COVID-19. Sequenced material: PBMCs or T cells enriched from blood (not recorded which). V is TRBV6-2 or TRBV6-3 and J is TRBJ2-1; TRBD2 aligns across 13 bases. CDR3 nucleotides: TGTGCCAGCAGCAGCTTCGGGACTAGCGGGATGTATGAGCAGTTCTTC. It specifies CASSSFGTSGMYEQFF.